This TCR beta chain was profiled in a study of OX40 agonist ivuxolimab in advanced cancers. With respect to this clone: Mismatch with germline at one junction end may stem from a read error.

Germline assignment: CDR1 MNHNS and CDR2 SASEGT. CDR3 length: 15 residues. Clones were read by immunoSEQ multiplex PCR, and TCRdb kept only the in-frame ones, dropping some. The table lists tens of thousands of clones, 65% to 85% of them singletons. This TCR was sampled from an adult with an advanced solid tumor such as melanoma, head and neck, liver or kidney cancer. The chain carries TRBV6-1 and TRBJ2-2; 9 nucleotides line up with TRBD1. The sample here was CD4+ or CD8+ T cells sorted from blood, taken in a trial of the OX40 agonist ivuxolimab. The CDR3 sequence is CASREGTGPPGELFF. CDR3 nucleotide sequence: TGTGCCAGCAGGGAAGGGACAGGGCCCCCGGGGGAGCTGTTTTTT.